These T cell receptor beta chains were read from a single sample in a study of response to subunit inactivated influenza vaccine. TCRdb passed the RT-PCR reads through MiXCR, listing each CDR3 protein once. The repertoire has approximately 530,000 distinct CDR3 sequences, 10% to 15% of them found once; the top ten carry around 13%. The source was PBMCs from blood, collected more than 35 days after vaccination. The receptor source for this set is a man between 50 and 59 years old who received an inactivated influenza vaccine. Both conserved end residues are part of each CDR3. D genes are given only for firm matches. Not all rows give a size; the values are once, few, many and, for expanded clones, a class.

j_gene: TRBJ2-3; v_gene: TRBV12-3/TRBV12-4; abundance: -; d_gene: TRBD2; CDR3aa: CASSLSYQDRRGSTDTQYF; CDR3nt: TGTGCCAGCAGTTTATCTTATCAGGACCGGCGGGGGAGCACAGATACGCAGTATTTT
j_gene: TRBJ2-3; v_gene: TRBV25-1; abundance: few; d_gene: -; CDR3aa: CASNKLGDTQYF; CDR3nt: TGTGCCAGCAACAAATTGGGGGATACGCAGTATTTT
j_gene: TRBJ1-1; v_gene: TRBV5-6; abundance: few; d_gene: -; CDR3aa: CASSLGWAQGTEAFF; CDR3nt: TGTGCCAGCAGCTTGGGGTGGGCACAGGGAACTGAAGCTTTCTTT
j_gene: TRBJ2-5; v_gene: TRBV5-1; abundance: few; d_gene: TRBD2; CDR3aa: CASSYAAGVQETQYF; CDR3nt: TGCGCCAGCAGCTATGCGGCGGGGGTTCAAGAGACCCAGTACTTC
j_gene: TRBJ1-1; v_gene: TRBV6-5; abundance: few; d_gene: -; CDR3aa: CASSRINAEAFF; CDR3nt: TGTGCCAGCAGCCGGATAAACGCTGAAGCTTTCTTT
j_gene: TRBJ1-1; v_gene: TRBV4-1; abundance: -; d_gene: -; CDR3aa: CASSQDRRRLPGPRNTEAFF; CDR3nt: TGCGCCAGCAGCCAAGATAGGAGGAGACTACCGGGACCCCGGAACACTGAAGCTTTCTTT
j_gene: TRBJ2-3; v_gene: TRBV9; abundance: few; d_gene: TRBD2; CDR3aa: CASSVTTGLAGHGHTQYF; CDR3nt: TGTGCCAGCAGCGTAACCACGGGACTAGCCGGTCATGGGCATACGCAGTATTTT
j_gene: TRBJ2-3; v_gene: TRBV7-9; abundance: few; d_gene: -; CDR3aa: CASSLTNRLTSTDTQYF; CDR3nt: TGTGCCAGCAGCCTTACGAATAGACTGACTAGCACAGATACGCAGTATTTT
j_gene: TRBJ2-5; v_gene: TRBV6-1; abundance: -; d_gene: -; CDR3aa: CATRFLETQYF; CDR3nt: TGTGCCACTCGGTTCCTTGAGACCCAGTACTTC
j_gene: TRBJ2-6; v_gene: TRBV7-4; abundance: -; d_gene: TRBD2; CDR3aa: CACTPGLAGGAGANVLTF; CDR3nt: TGTGCCTGCACCCCGGGACTAGCCGGTGGAGCTGGGGCCAACGTCCTGACTTTC
j_gene: TRBJ2-2; v_gene: TRBV4-3; abundance: once; d_gene: TRBD1; CDR3aa: CASRGVGTGPTGELFF; CDR3nt: TGCGCCAGCAGGGGCGTCGGGACAGGCCCCACCGGGGAGCTGTTTTTT
j_gene: TRBJ1-5; v_gene: TRBV10-3; abundance: few; d_gene: TRBD1; CDR3aa: CAISESGQDNQPQHF; CDR3nt: TGTGCCATCAGTGAGTCGGGACAGGATAATCAGCCCCAGCATTTT
j_gene: TRBJ1-4; v_gene: TRBV12-3/TRBV12-4; abundance: -; d_gene: -; CDR3aa: CASSFAVEKLFF; CDR3nt: TGTGCCAGCAGTTTTGCGGTTGAAAAACTGTTTTTT
j_gene: TRBJ2-7; v_gene: TRBV19; abundance: few; d_gene: TRBD1; CDR3aa: CASSVQGAWEQYF; CDR3nt: TGTGCCAGTAGTGTACAGGGGGCGTGGGAGCAGTACTTC
j_gene: TRBJ2-3; v_gene: TRBV20-1; abundance: few; d_gene: -; CDR3aa: CSETSGTGDTQYF; CDR3nt: TGCAGTGAAACTAGCGGGACAGGGGATACGCAGTATTTT
j_gene: TRBJ2-3; v_gene: TRBV10-3; abundance: -; d_gene: TRBD2; CDR3aa: CAISESTQSGRDTQYF; CDR3nt: TGTGCCATCAGTGAGTCGACTCAAAGCGGGAGGGATACGCAGTATTTT
j_gene: TRBJ1-1; v_gene: TRBV7-9; abundance: few; d_gene: TRBD1; CDR3aa: CASSVIPGQGRAEAFF; CDR3nt: TGTGCCAGCAGCGTAATTCCGGGACAGGGGAGAGCTGAAGCTTTCTTT
j_gene: TRBJ1-6; v_gene: TRBV15; abundance: many; d_gene: -; CDR3aa: CATSRAYRASNSPLHF; CDR3nt: TGTGCCACCAGCAGAGCGTACAGGGCGAGCAATTCACCCCTCCACTTT
j_gene: TRBJ2-7; v_gene: TRBV27; abundance: many; d_gene: TRBD2; CDR3aa: CASSTSGGYEQYF; CDR3nt: TGTGCCAGCAGCACCAGCGGGGGCTACGAGCAGTACTTC
j_gene: TRBJ1-2; v_gene: TRBV11-2; abundance: few; d_gene: -; CDR3aa: CASRPGPNYGYTF; CDR3nt: TGTGCCAGCAGACCCGGGCCTAACTATGGCTACACCTTC
j_gene: TRBJ2-2; v_gene: TRBV20-1; abundance: -; d_gene: -; CDR3aa: CSAKAVIGELFF; CDR3nt: TGCAGTGCTAAAGCAGTCATAGGGGAGCTGTTTTTT
j_gene: TRBJ1-1; v_gene: TRBV5-1; abundance: many; d_gene: -; CDR3aa: CASSLDSNTEAFF; CDR3nt: TGTGCCAGCAGTTTAGACAGCAACACTGAAGCTTTCTTT
j_gene: TRBJ2-4; v_gene: TRBV9; abundance: -; d_gene: TRBD2; CDR3aa: CASSEEPGLADKNIQYF; CDR3nt: TGTGCCAGCAGCGAAGAACCGGGACTAGCAGACAAAAACATTCAGTACTTC
j_gene: TRBJ1-6; v_gene: TRBV20-1; abundance: -; d_gene: -; CDR3aa: CSARDGTEARSPLHF; CDR3nt: TGCAGTGCTAGAGATGGCACAGAAGCAAGATCACCCCTCCACTTT
j_gene: TRBJ2-5; v_gene: TRBV20-1; abundance: many; d_gene: TRBD2; CDR3aa: CSAIAGTSGTPQYF; CDR3nt: TGCAGTGCCATCGCCGGGACTAGCGGGACTCCCCAGTACTTC
j_gene: TRBJ1-2; v_gene: TRBV29-1; abundance: few; d_gene: -; CDR3aa: CSVSPARDYGYTF; CDR3nt: TGCAGCGTTTCCCCCGCGCGAGACTATGGCTACACCTTC
j_gene: TRBJ1-6; v_gene: TRBV5-1; abundance: few; d_gene: TRBD1; CDR3aa: CASSTGTGGEALHF; CDR3nt: TGCGCCAGCAGCACCGGGACAGGGGGCGAAGCCCTCCACTTT